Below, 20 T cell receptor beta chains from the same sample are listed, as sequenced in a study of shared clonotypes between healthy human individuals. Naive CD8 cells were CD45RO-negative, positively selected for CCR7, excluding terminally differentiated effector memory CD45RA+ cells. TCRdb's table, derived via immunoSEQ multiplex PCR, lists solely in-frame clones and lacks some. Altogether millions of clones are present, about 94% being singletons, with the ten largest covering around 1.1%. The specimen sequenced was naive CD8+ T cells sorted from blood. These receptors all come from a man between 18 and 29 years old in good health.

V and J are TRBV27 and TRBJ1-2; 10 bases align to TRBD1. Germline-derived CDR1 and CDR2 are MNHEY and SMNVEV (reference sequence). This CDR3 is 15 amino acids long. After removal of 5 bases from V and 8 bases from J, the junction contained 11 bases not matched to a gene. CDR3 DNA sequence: TGTGCCAGCAGTCCCCTCGGGACAGGGGCGGAAGGCTACACCTTC. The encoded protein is CASSPLGTGAEGYTF.

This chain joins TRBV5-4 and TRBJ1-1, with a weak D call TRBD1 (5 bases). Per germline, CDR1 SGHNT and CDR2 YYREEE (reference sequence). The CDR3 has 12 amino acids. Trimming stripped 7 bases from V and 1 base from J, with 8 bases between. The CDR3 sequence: CASGRANTEAFF. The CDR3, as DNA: TGTGCCAGCGGCAGGGCGAACACTGAAGCTTTCTTT.

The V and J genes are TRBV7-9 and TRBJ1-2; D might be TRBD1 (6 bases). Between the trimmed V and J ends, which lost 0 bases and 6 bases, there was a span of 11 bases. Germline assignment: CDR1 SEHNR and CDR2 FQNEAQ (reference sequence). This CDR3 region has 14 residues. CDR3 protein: CASSLAMGAHGYTF. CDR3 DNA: TGTGCCAGCAGCTTAGCGATGGGGGCGCATGGCTACACCTTC.

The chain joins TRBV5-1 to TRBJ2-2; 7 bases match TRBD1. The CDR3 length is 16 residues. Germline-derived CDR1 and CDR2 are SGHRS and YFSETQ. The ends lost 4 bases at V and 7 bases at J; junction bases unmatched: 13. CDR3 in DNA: TGCGCCAGCAGCCCACCCGGGACAGCTAGTCACGGGGAGCTGTTTTTT. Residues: CASSPPGTASHGELFF.

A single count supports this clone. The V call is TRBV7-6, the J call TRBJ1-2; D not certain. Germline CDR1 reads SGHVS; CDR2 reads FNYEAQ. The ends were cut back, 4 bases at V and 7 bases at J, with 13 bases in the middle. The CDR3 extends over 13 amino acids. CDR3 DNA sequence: TGTGCCAGCAGCTACGGAGAGACCTCTGGCTACACCTTC. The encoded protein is CASSYGETSGYTF.

This CDR3 reads CATSGGYEQYF. In nucleotides, the CDR3 is TGTGCCACCAGTGGCGGTTACGAGCAGTACTTC. The rearrangement links TRBV19 to TRBJ2-7; no clear D gene. Trimming stripped 10 bases from V and 4 bases from J, with 11 bases between. Germline CDR1 is LNHDA and CDR2 is SQIVND (reference sequence). The CDR3 is made up of 11 amino acids.

In DNA, the CDR3 is TGTGCCAGCAGCTCCGGGACAGGGCTATACAATGAGCAGTTCTTC. It is translated as CASSSGTGLYNEQFF. The V gene is TRBV11-3, the J gene TRBJ2-1; 9 positions match TRBD1. CDR3 size: 15 residues. Germline CDR1 and CDR2: SGHNT and YENEEA. V trimming: 4 bases; J trimming: 4 bases; junction bases outside the gene matches: 5.

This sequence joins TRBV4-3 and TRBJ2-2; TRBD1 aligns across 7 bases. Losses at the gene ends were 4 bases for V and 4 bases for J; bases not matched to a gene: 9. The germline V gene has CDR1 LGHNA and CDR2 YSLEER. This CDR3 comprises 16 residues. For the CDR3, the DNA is TGCGCCAGCAGCCCTTTATACGGACAGGCCACCGGGGAGCTGTTTTTT. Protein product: CASSPLYGQATGELFF.

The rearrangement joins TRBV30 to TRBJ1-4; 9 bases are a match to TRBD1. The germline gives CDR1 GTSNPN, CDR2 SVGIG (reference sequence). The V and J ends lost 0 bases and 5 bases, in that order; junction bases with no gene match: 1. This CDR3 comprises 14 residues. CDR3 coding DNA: TGTGCCTGGAGTGTAGGACAGGGGAATGAAAAACTGTTTTTT. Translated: CAWSVGQGNEKLFF.

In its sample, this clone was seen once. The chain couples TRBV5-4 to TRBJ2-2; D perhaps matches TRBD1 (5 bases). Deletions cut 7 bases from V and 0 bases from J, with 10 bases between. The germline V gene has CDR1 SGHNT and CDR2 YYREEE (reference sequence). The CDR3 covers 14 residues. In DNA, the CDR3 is TGTGCCAGCTCTCAGGGTACGAACACCGGGGAGCTGTTTTTT. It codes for CASSQGTNTGELFF. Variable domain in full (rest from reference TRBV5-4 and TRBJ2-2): ETGVTQSPTHLIKTRGQQVTLRCSSQSGHNTVSWYQQALGQGPQFIFQYYREEENGRGNFPPRFSGLQFPNYSSELNVNALELDDSALYLCASSQGTNTGELFFGEGSRLTVL.

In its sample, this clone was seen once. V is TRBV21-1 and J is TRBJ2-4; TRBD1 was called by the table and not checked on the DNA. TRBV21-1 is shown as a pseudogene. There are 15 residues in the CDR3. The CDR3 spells CASSIRHLAKNIQYF. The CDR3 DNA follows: TGTGCCAGCAGCATCCGACACCTAGCCAAAAACATTCAGTACTTC.

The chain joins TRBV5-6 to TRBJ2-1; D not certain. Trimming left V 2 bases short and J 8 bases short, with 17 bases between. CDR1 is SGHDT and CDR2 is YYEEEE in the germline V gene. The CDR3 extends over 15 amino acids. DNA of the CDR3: TGTGCCAGCAGCTTCTGGGGTTCTGGCCGATATGAGCAGTTCTTC. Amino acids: CASSFWGSGRYEQFF.

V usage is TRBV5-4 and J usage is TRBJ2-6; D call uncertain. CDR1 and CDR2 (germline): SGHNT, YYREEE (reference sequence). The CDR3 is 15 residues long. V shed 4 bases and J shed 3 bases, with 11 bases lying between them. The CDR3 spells CASSGEGIGANVLTF. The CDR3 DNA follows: TGTGCCAGCAGCGGGGAAGGGATTGGGGCCAACGTCCTGACTTTC.

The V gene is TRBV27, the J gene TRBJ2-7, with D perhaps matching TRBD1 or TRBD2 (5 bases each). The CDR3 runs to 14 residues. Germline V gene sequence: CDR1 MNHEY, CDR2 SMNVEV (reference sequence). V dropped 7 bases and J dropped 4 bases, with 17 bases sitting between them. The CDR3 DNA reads TGTGCCAGCACCCTGGCTTGGGGGAATTACGAGCAGTACTTC. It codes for CASTLAWGNYEQYF.

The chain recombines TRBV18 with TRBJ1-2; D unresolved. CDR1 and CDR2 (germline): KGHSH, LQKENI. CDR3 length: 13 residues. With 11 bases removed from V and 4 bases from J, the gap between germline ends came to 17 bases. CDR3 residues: CAGGEDGSYGYTF. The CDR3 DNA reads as TGTGCCGGCGGGGAGGATGGTAGCTATGGCTACACCTTC.

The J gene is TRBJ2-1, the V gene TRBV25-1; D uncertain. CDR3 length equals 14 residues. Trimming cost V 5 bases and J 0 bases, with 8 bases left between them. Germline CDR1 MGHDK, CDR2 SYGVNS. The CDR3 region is CASSRVSSYNEQFF. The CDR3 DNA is TGTGCCAGCAGTAGGGTAAGCTCCTACAATGAGCAGTTCTTC.

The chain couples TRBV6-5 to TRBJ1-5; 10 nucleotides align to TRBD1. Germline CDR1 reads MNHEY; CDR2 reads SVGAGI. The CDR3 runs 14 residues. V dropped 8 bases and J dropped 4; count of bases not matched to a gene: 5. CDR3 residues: CASRGTGDNQPQHF. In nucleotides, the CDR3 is TGTGCCAGCCGGGGGACAGGGGATAATCAGCCCCAGCATTTT.

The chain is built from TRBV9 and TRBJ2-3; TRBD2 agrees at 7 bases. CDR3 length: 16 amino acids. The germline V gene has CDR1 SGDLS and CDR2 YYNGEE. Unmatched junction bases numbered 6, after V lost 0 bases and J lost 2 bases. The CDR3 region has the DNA TGTGCCAGCAGCGTAGAAGGACTAGAAAACACAGATACGCAGTATTTT. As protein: CASSVEGLENTDTQYF. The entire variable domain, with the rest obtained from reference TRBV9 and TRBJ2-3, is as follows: DSGVTQTPKHLITATGQRVTLRCSPRSGDLSVYWYQQSLDQGLQFLIQYYNGEERAKGNILERFSAQQFPDLHSELNLSSLELGDSALYFCASSVEGLENTDTQYFGPGTRLTVL.

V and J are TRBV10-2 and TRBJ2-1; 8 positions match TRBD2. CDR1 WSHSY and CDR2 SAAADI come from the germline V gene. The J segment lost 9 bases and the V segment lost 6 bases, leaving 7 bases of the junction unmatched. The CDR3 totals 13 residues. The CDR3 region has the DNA TGCGCCAGCAGGGGACTAGACACGCTTGAGCAGTTCTTC. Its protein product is CASRGLDTLEQFF.

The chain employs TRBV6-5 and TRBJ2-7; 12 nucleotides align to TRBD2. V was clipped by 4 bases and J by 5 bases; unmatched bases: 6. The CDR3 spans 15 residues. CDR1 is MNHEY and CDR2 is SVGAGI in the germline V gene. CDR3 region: CASSSLAGGLNEQYF. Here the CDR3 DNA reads TGTGCCAGCAGTTCCCTAGCGGGAGGGCTCAACGAGCAGTACTTC.